This T cell receptor beta chain is from a study of technical replicates of blood from a few donors. V was trimmed by 3 bases and J by 1 base, leaving 12 bases between them. This CDR3 region has 15 residues. The germline V gene has CDR1 SGHVS and CDR2 FQNEAQ. Produced via immunoSEQ multiplex PCR; TCRdb's table is partial and in-frame only. The sample holds tens of thousands of clones; around 92% are singletons and the top ten take under 0.45%. The sample taken for sequencing was T cells isolated from PBMCs. This rearrangement joins TRBV7-8 to TRBJ2-5; a possible D gene is TRBD2 (5 bases). The receptor was isolated from a human donor in good health. Some clones in this sample may be carry-over from other donors' samples. The CDR3 DNA follows: TGTGCCAGCAGCTTCGTTGACTACCCCCAAGAGACCCAGTACTTC. It yields the protein CASSFVDYPQETQYF. The entire variable domain, with the rest obtained from reference TRBV7-8 and TRBJ2-5, is as follows: GAGVSQSPRYKVAKRGQDVALRCDPISGHVSLFWYQQALGQGPEFLTYFQNEAQLDKSGLPSDRFFAERPEGSVSTLKIQRTQQEDSAVYLCASSFVDYPQETQYFGPGTRLLVL.